Reported below is one TCR beta chain. Doses given second, at about 4 or about 12 weeks, were pooled. Assay: immunoSEQ multiplex PCR; the TCRdb copy retains only in-frame clones and omits some. Among over 120,000 clones listed, around 92% were seen once. The data stem from a study of T cell responses to AZD1222 COVID-19 vaccine. The CDR3 is made up of 18 amino acids. V was clipped by 2 bases and J by 2 bases, with 19 bases between them. Germline loops: CDR1 KGHSH, CDR2 LQKENI. The J gene is TRBJ1-5, the V gene TRBV18; a weak D match, TRBD1 (6 bases). This clonotype was obtained from an adult who received the AZD1222 COVID-19 vaccine. The sample here was peripheral blood, taken 28 days after the second AZD1222 dose. CDR3 DNA: TGTGCCAGCTCACCAGCAGGGGATGGGTATCGGGGCAATCAGCCCCAGCATTTT. This gives the protein CASSPAGDGYRGNQPQHF.